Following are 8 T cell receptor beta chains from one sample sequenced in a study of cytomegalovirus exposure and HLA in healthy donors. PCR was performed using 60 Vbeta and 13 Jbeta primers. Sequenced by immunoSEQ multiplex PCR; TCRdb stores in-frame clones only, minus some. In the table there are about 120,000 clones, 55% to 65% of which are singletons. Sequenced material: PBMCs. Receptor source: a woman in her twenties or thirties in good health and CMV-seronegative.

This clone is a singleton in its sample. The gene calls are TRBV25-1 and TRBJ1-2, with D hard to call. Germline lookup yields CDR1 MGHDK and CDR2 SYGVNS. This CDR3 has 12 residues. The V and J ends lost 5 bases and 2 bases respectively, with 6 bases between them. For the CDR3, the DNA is TGTGCCAGCAGTCCGGGGAACTATGGCTACACCTTC. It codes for CASSPGNYGYTF.

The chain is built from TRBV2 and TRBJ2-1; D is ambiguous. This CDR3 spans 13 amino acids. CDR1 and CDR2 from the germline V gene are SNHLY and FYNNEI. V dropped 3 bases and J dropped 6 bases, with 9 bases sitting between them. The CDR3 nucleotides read TGTGCCAGCAGTGATGGTCTAGTCAATGAGCAGTTCTTC. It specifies CASSDGLVNEQFF. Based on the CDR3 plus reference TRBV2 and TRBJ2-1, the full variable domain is EPEVTQTPSHQVTQMGQEVILRCVPISNHLYFYWYRQILGQKVEFLVSFYNNEISEKSEIFDDQFSVERPDGSNFTLKIRSTKLEDSAMYFCASSDGLVNEQFFGPGTRLTVL.

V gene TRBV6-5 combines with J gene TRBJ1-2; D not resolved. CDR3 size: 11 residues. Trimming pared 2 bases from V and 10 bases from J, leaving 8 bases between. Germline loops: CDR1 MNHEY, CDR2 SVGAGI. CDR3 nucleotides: TGTGCCAGCAGTTACCGCGGCTCCTACACCTTC. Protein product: CASSYRGSYTF.

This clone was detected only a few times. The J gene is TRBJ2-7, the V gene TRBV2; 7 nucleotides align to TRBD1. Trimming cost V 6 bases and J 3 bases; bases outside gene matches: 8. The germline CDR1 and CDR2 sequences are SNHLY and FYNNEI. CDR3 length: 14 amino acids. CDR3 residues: CASRNRDSSYEQYF. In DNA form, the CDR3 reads TGTGCCAGCAGGAACCGGGACAGTAGCTACGAGCAGTACTTC.

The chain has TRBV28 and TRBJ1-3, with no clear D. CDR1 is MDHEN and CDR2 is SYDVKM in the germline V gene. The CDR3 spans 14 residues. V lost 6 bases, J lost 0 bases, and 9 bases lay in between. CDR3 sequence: CASSEYPSGNTIYF. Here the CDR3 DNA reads TGTGCCAGCAGCGAGTATCCCTCTGGAAACACCATATATTTT.

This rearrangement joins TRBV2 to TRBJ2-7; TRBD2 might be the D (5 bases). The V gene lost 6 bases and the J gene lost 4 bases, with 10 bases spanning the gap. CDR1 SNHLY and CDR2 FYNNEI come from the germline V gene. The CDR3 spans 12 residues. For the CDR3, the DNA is TGTGCCAGCAGAATCGGGGAGTACGAGCAGTACTTC. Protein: CASRIGEYEQYF. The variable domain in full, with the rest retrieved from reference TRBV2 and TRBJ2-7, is EPEVTQTPSHQVTQMGQEVILRCVPISNHLYFYWYRQILGQKVEFLVSFYNNEISEKSEIFDDQFSVERPDGSNFTLKIRSTKLEDSAMYFCASRIGEYEQYFGPGTRLTVT.

CDR3 DNA: TGTGCCAGCAGCCCTAGCGGTAGGGGCTACAATGAGCAGTTCTTC. Translated: CASSPSGRGYNEQFF. The chain joins TRBV7-9 to TRBJ2-1; TRBD2 matches at 7 bases. V trimming: 5 bases; J trimming: 3 bases; junction bases outside the gene matches: 7. The CDR3 runs to 15 residues. The germline V gene has CDR1 SEHNR and CDR2 FQNEAQ (reference sequence). The full variable domain, rest sourced from reference TRBV7-9 and TRBJ2-1, is DTGVSQNPRHKITKRGQNVTFRCDPISEHNRLYWYRQTLGQGPEFLTYFQNEAQLEKSRLLSDRFSAERPKGSFSTLEIQRTEQGDSAMYLCASSPSGRGYNEQFFGPGTRLTVL.

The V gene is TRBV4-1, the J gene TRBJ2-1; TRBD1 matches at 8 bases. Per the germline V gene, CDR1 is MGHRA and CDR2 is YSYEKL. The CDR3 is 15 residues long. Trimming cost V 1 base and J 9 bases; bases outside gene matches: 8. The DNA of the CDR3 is TGCGCCAGCAGCCAAGTGGACAGGGAGGTTATTGAGCAGTTCTTC. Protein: CASSQVDREVIEQFF.